This T cell receptor beta chain was recovered during a study of CD8+CD57+ T cells in acquired aplastic anemia. Study-level background: DNA recovered from sorted CD4+ and CD8+ cells had a mean of about 3 ug. Overall study findings and caveats: Patients and controls shared about 30 CD8+ CDR3 sequences.

Patients picked for sequencing had shown CD8+CD57+ cell expansion detected by flow cytometry. All patients were therapy-naive when blood was sampled. Genomic DNA constituted the template upon which TCR beta VDJ and CDR3 profiling was performed. One entry per CDR3 protein, called by TCRdb with MiXCR from the reads. Among approximately 190,000 distinct CDR3 sequences, 48% were seen once, and the ten largest hold 9.7%. This clonotype has ten or more counts. What it binds is not known. The CDR3 loop spans 16 amino acids. Germline assignment: CDR1 MGHDK and CDR2 SYGVNS. V was trimmed by 0 bases and J by 0 bases, leaving 11 bases between them.

This clonotype was obtained from a human donor with aplastic anemia. Sequences were obtained from sorted CD4+, CD8+, or CD8+CD57+ T cells (not recorded which) from PBMCs. The chain combines TRBV25-1 with TRBJ2-5, with D possibly matching TRBD1 (5 bases). The CDR3 here is CASSEYMTAYQETQYF. In DNA, the CDR3 is TGTGCCAGCAGTGAATATATGACAGCGTACCAAGAGACCCAGTACTTC.